A single sample gave rise to the 5 T cell receptor beta chains below, sequenced in a study of T cell responses to AZD1222 COVID-19 vaccine. Profiled with immunoSEQ multiplex PCR; TCRdb holds only in-frame clones, not every one. Of over 150,000 clones listed, 90% to 95% are singletons. The source material was peripheral blood, sampled 28 days after the second AZD1222 dose. Receptors originate from an adult who received the AZD1222 COVID-19 vaccine.

CDR3 nucleotides: TGTGCCAGCAGTACCAATGAGTACACTGAAGCTTTCTTT. It translates to CASSTNEYTEAFF. The rearrangement joins TRBV6-4 to TRBJ1-1; no definite D call. Trimming took off 5 bases at V and 3 bases at J, with 10 bases between the two ends. Germline loops: CDR1 MRHNA, CDR2 SNTAGT. The CDR3 runs to 13 residues.

The chain uses TRBV13 and TRBJ2-3; 11 positions agree with TRBD2. The CDR3 is 15 residues long. V lost 5 bases, J lost 5 bases, and 6 bases stayed unmatched. CDR1 and CDR2 from the germline V gene are PRHDT and FYEKMQ (reference sequence). As DNA, the CDR3 is TGTGCCAGCAGCCCTAGCGGGGGGCTGGTAGATACGCAGTATTTT. It encodes CASSPSGGLVDTQYF.

This sequence joins TRBV10-2 and TRBJ1-2; possibly TRBD1 for D (5 bases). The CDR3 runs 15 residues. Germline-derived CDR1 and CDR2 are WSHSY and SAAADI. V was shortened by 6 bases and J by 0 bases, with 14 bases between the two germline ends. This chain's CDR3 is CASREDIVSNYGYTF. The DNA for the CDR3 is TGCGCCAGCAGGGAGGACATAGTCTCTAACTATGGCTACACCTTC.

This chain uses TRBV18 with TRBJ1-2, with D perhaps matching TRBD1 (6 bases). CDR1 and CDR2 (germline): KGHSH, LQKENI. CDR3 length equals 14 residues. Trimming pared 3 bases from V and 4 bases from J, leaving 12 bases between. The CDR3 DNA sequence: TGTGCCAGCTCACCGGGGGCAAACTCCTATGGCTACACCTTC. This encodes CASSPGANSYGYTF.

The rearrangement links TRBV18 to TRBJ1-5; the D is unclear. Trimming removed 2 bases at V and 0 bases at J, with 11 bases between. This CDR3 region has 16 residues. Germline V gives CDR1 KGHSH, CDR2 LQKENI. The CDR3 region has the DNA TGTGCCAGCTCACCATCCGGCCTCAATAGCAATCAGCCCCAGCATTTT. Its protein product is CASSPSGLNSNQPQHF.